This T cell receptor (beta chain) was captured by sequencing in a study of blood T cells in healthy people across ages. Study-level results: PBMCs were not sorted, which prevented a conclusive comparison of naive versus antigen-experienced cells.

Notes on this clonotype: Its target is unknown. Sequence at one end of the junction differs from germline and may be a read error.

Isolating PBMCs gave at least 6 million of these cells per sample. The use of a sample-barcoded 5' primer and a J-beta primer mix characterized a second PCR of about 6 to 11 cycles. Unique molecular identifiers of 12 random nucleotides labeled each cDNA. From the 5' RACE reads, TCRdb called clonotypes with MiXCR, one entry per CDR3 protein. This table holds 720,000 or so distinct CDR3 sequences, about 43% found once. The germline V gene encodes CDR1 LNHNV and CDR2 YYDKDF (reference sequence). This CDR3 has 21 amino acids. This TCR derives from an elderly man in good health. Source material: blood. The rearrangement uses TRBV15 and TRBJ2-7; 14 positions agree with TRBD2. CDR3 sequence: CVTSRDGTGGLAGGSSYEQYF. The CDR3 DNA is TGTGTCACCAGCAGAGATGGTACCGGCGGACTAGCGGGAGGATCATCCTACGAGCAGTACTTC.